The sample holds one count of the clone carrying this T cell receptor beta chain. Its cognate antigen is unknown. TCRdb itself ran the 5' RACE reads through MiXCR, one entry per CDR3 protein. The sample shows about 400,000 distinct CDR3 sequences, 20% to 25% of them seen only once. With V trimmed by 4 bases and J by 2 bases, 7 bases remained unmatched. Germline CDR1 and CDR2: MNHNS and SASEGT. This CDR3 has 16 amino acids. This sample was taken from a study of CD8 T cells in ankylosing spondylitis. General observations from the study: Disease-associated clones were CD8+ and fairly uncommon in peripheral blood.

The sequencing sample was made of blood, either unsorted or a sorted T cell fraction (not recorded which). The receptor comes from a male donor with ankylosing spondylitis or in good health (not recorded which). The chain uses TRBV6-1 and TRBJ2-1; 8 bases are shared with TRBD2. The CDR3 coding sequence is TGTGCCAGCAGTGCCGCCGGGACTAGTCCCTACAATGAGCAGTTCTTC. It codes for CASSAAGTSPYNEQFF.